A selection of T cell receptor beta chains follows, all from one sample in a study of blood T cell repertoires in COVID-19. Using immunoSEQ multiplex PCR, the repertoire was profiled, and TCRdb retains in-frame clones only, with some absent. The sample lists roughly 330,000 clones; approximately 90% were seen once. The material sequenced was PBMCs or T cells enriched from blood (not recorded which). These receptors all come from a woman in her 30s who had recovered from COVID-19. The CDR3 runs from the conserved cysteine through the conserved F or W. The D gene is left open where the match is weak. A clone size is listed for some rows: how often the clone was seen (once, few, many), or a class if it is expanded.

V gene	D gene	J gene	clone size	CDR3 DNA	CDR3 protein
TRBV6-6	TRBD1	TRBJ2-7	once	TGTGCCAGCAGTTTAGGACAGGGATTATCCTACGAGCAGTACTTC	CASSLGQGLSYEQYF
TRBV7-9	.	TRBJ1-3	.	TGTGCCAGCAGCTCTCTGGAGCGCATCGGAAACACCATATATTTT	CASSSLERIGNTIYF
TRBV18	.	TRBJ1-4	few	TGTGCCAGCTCAATACGGGGTACTAATGAAAAACTGTTTTTT	CASSIRGTNEKLFF
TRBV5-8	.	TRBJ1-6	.	TGTGCCAGCAGTAGCGCTTTGGGCTCCTATAATTCACCCCTCCACTTT	CASSSALGSYNSPLHF
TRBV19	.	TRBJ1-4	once	TGTGCCAGTAAAATGGGAGGGAGTAATGAAAAACTGTTTTTT	CASKMGGSNEKLFF
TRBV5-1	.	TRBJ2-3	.	TGCGCCAGCAGCTCCGGACAGACAAGCACAGATACGCAGTATTTT	CASSSGQTSTDTQYF
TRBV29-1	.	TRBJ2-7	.	TGCAGCGTTGTGGTCCCGGGGACAAACGAGCAGTACTTC	CSVVVPGTNEQYF
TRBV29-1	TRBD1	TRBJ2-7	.	TGCAGCGTCGCCGCCCCGGACAGGGTTATGTACGAGCAGTACTTC	CSVAAPDRVMYEQYF
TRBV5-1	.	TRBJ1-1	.	TGCGCCAGCAGCAGTGGTGTCGGGTTAGCAGCTTTCTTT	CASSSGVGLAAFF
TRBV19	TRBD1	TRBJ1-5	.	TGTGCCAGTAGCACGGACAGGGGGCTTTGGGAGCCCCAGCATTTT	CASSTDRGLWEPQHF
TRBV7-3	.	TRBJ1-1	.	TGTGCCAGCAGCTTTCTGGCAGGGGAGAAAGCTTTCTTT	CASSFLAGEKAFF
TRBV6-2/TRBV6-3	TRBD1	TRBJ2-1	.	TGTGCCAGCAGTTCAACAGGGGTCGAGCAGTTCTTC	CASSSTGVEQFF
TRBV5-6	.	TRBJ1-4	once	TGTGCCAGCAGCGTGACAGCAACTAATGAAAAACTGTTTTTT	CASSVTATNEKLFF
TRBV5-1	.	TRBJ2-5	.	TGCGCCAGCAGCTTGGCCGAAGAGACCCAGTACTTC	CASSLAEETQYF
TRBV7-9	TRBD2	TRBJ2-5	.	TGTGCCAGCAGCAATAGCGGGGGGCCTAAAGAGACCCAGTACTTC	CASSNSGGPKETQYF
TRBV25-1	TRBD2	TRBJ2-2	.	TGTGCCAGCAGTGGCGGGACTAGCGGGGCCGTTGGGGAGCTGTTTTTT	CASSGGTSGAVGELFF
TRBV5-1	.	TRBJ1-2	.	TGCGCCAGCAGCTACGGAGATACTAACTATGGCTACACCTTC	CASSYGDTNYGYTF
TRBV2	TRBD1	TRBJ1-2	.	TGTGCCAGCAGGCCTAAGACAGGGATCTATGGCTACACCTTC	CASRPKTGIYGYTF
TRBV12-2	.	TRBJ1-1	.	TGTGCAAGTCGCACAACGGGGGCTTTAACAGGGGTGGCCACTGAAGCTTTCTTT	CASRTTGALTGVATEAFF